A selection of T cell receptor beta chains follows, all from one sample in a study of Graves' ophthalmopathy and Graves' hyperthyroidism. TCRdb processed the multiplex PCR reads anew with MiXCR; each CDR3 protein has one entry. Seen here are about 500,000 distinct CDR3 sequences, less than 45% observed once, and the top ten hold roughly 4.5%. The sample was peripheral blood or thyroid tissue (not recorded which). Source of these receptors: an adult man with Graves' hyperthyroidism. Each CDR3 is given with its conserved first and last residue. Fields, in order: V gene, clone size, D gene, J gene, CDR3 protein, CDR3 DNA. The D gene is left open where the match is weak. The listing skips clone size in some rows; elsewhere it reads once, few, many or a size class.

TRBV7-8	many	.	TRBJ2-7	CASSLVDNHEQYF	TGTGCCAGCAGCTTAGTCGACAACCACGAGCAGTACTTC
TRBV12-3/TRBV12-4	many	.	TRBJ1-5	CASSFRDSNQPQHF	TGTGCCAGCAGTTTCCGGGACAGCAATCAGCCCCAGCATTTT
TRBV6-6	.	.	TRBJ1-5	CASSDSTLSNQPQHF	TGTGCCAGCAGTGATTCGACTCTTAGCAATCAGCCACAGCATTTT
TRBV19	many	.	TRBJ1-5	CASNEFRQYNQPQHF	TGTGCCAGTAATGAGTTTCGACAGTACAATCAGCCCCAGCATTTT
TRBV2	.	.	TRBJ1-1	CASSAFSYSWTEAFF	TGTGCCAGCAGTGCCTTTTCGTACTCATGGACTGAAGCTTTCTTT
TRBV20-1	.	.	TRBJ2-3	CSAKPAGSTDTQYF	TGCAGTGCTAAGCCCGCGGGGAGCACAGATACGCAGTATTTT
TRBV5-1	many	.	TRBJ1-1	CASSLVSGRGNTEAFF	TGCGCCAGCAGCTTGGTATCGGGCCGGGGAAACACTGAAGCTTTCTTT
TRBV6-5	.	.	TRBJ1-2	CASSYSVGGGSNYGYTF	TGTGCCAGCAGTTACTCCGTGGGGGGGGGATCTAACTATGGCTACACCTTC
TRBV7-9	many	TRBD2	TRBJ2-5	CASSSLAETQYF	TGTGCCAGCAGCTCACTAGCGGAGACCCAGTACTTC
TRBV29-1	.	TRBD1	TRBJ2-7	CSVRQGAHEQYF	TGCAGCGTGAGACAGGGGGCGCACGAGCAGTACTTC
TRBV10-3	many	.	TRBJ2-7	CAISDFIFYEQYF	TGTGCCATCAGTGATTTCATCTTTTACGAGCAGTACTTC
TRBV10-3	many	.	TRBJ1-1	CAISESTVGSFF	TGTGCCATCAGTGAGTCAACAGTGGGATCTTTCTTT
TRBV20-1	many	TRBD1	TRBJ2-5	CSATGTGIFGADQETQYF	TGCAGTGCGACCGGGACAGGGATCTTCGGAGCGGACCAAGAGACCCAGTACTTC
TRBV9	few	TRBD2	TRBJ2-7	CASSVELSGTSGGEAYEQYF	TGTGCCAGCAGCGTAGAGTTGTCTGGGACTAGCGGGGGAGAGGCCTACGAGCAGTACTTC
TRBV7-3	once	.	TRBJ2-2	CASSRASADELFF	TGTGCCAGCAGTAGGGCTAGCGCCGATGAGCTGTTTTTT
TRBV9	.	TRBD1	TRBJ1-1	CASSTLRTGNTEAFF	TGTGCCAGCAGCACTCTTAGGACAGGGAACACTGAAGCTTTCTTT
TRBV9	.	.	TRBJ2-6	CASSVNGGAYVLTF	TGTGCCAGCAGCGTAAACGGGGGAGCCTACGTCCTGACTTTC